A single sample gave rise to the 21 T cell receptor beta chains below, sequenced in a study of OX40 agonist ivuxolimab in advanced cancers. TCRdb's copy holds only in-frame clones and misses some; the assay was immunoSEQ multiplex PCR. The sample yields roughly 50,000 clones, around 80% seen once. The sequencing used CD4+ or CD8+ T cells sorted from blood, collected in a trial of the OX40 agonist ivuxolimab. The origin of the receptors is an adult with an advanced solid tumor such as melanoma, head and neck, liver or kidney cancer.

The CDR3 here is CATRKQTNTEAFF. CDR3 coding DNA: TGTGCCACGAGGAAACAGACGAACACTGAAGCTTTCTTT. The V gene is TRBV19, the J gene TRBJ1-1; D call uncertain. CDR1 LNHDA and CDR2 SQIVND come from the germline V gene (reference sequence). V was trimmed by 10 bases and J by 1 base, leaving 13 bases between them. The CDR3 totals 13 residues.

This clone was seen only a few times. This chain connects TRBV6-5 to TRBJ1-5, with D possibly TRBD1 on 6 matching bases. Germline values: CDR1 MNHEY, CDR2 SVGAGI. The CDR3 loop spans 13 amino acids. With 6 bases removed from V and 6 bases from J, the gap between germline ends came to 12 bases. CDR3 in DNA: TGTGCCAGCAGCCCGGGCAGGGGTCAGCCCCAGCATTTT. Translating gives CASSPGRGQPQHF.

Turning to this clone: At one end, the junction sequence differs from germline, possibly due to a read error. The rearrangement links TRBV5-1 to TRBJ1-6; 7 bases map to TRBD1. Germline CDR1 reads SGHRS; CDR2 reads YFSETQ. The CDR3 contains 15 residues. The CDR3 DNA reads TGTGCCAGCAGTCGTCAGGGGGCCTATAATTCACCCCTCCACTTT. It specifies CASSRQGAYNSPLHF.

V usage is TRBV7-9 and J usage is TRBJ1-1; D unclear. The CDR3 runs to 13 residues. V gave up 1 base and J gave up 3 bases, with 6 bases separating them. The germline gives CDR1 SEHNR, CDR2 FQNEAQ (reference sequence). In nucleotides, the CDR3 is TGTGCCAGCAGCTTAGAGGCCGACACTGAAGCTTTCTTT. Translation gives CASSLEADTEAFF.

This clone came up once. J is TRBJ2-1 and V is TRBV28, with 10 bases matching TRBD2. Germline trimming cut 3 bases from V and 2 bases from J; bases unmatched to any gene: 4. The CDR3 contains 16 residues. CDR1 MDHEN and CDR2 SYDVKM come from the germline V gene. CDR3 protein: CASSFRTSGPYNEQFF. Here the CDR3 DNA reads TGTGCCAGCAGTTTCCGGACTAGCGGACCCTACAATGAGCAGTTCTTC. The full variable domain, with the rest looked up from reference TRBV28 and TRBJ2-1, is DVKVTQSSRYLVKRTGEKVFLECVQDMDHENMFWYRQDPGLGLRLIYFSYDVKMKEKGDIPEGYSVSREKKERFSLILESASTNQTSMYLCASSFRTSGPYNEQFFGPGTRLTVL.

The chain combines TRBV11-2 with TRBJ2-5; 7 bases line up with TRBD1. V trimming: 5 bases; J trimming: 1 base; junction bases outside the gene matches: 13. CDR1 and CDR2 (germline): SGHAT, FQNNGV. The CDR3 spans 17 residues. The CDR3 DNA sequence: TGTGCCAGCAGCCCAGGAGTGGGACAGCGTTTCCAAGAGACCCAGTACTTC. Protein product: CASSPGVGQRFQETQYF.

V and J are TRBV30 and TRBJ2-1; 8 nucleotides agree with TRBD2. CDR1 and CDR2 from the germline V gene are GTSNPN and SVGIG (reference sequence). The CDR3 loop spans 15 amino acids. Germline trimming cut 2 bases from V and 2 bases from J; bases unmatched to any gene: 5. Here the CDR3 DNA reads TGTGCCTGGAGTCCGAGCGGGAGTGCCTACAATGAGCAGTTCTTC. Protein product: CAWSPSGSAYNEQFF.

The V and J genes are TRBV6-1 and TRBJ1-3, with TRBD1 matching 9 bases. Germline assignment: CDR1 MNHNS and CDR2 SASEGT. V was clipped by 3 bases and J by 5 bases; unmatched bases: 5. The CDR3 contains 15 residues. The CDR3 DNA reads as TGTGCCAGCAGTGATGGGACAGGGACACGAAACACCATATATTTT. It specifies CASSDGTGTRNTIYF.

The chain combines TRBV23-1 with TRBJ1-2, with no clear D. TRBV23-1 is noted as an ORF with a role that remains uncertain. Trimming pared 1 base from V and 1 base from J, leaving 7 bases between. CDR3 size: 14 residues. CDR3 amino acids: CASSQCGLNYGYTF. CDR3 in DNA: TGCGCCAGCAGTCAATGTGGGCTTAACTATGGCTACACCTTC.

The chain links TRBV18 to TRBJ1-1; perhaps TRBD1 as D (6 bases). Trimming left V 4 bases short and J 4 bases short, with 13 bases between. CDR3 size: 14 residues. Germline CDR1 is KGHSH and CDR2 is LQKENI. CDR3 amino acids: CASSRTDSSTEAFF. In DNA form, the CDR3 reads TGTGCCAGCTCACGAACGGACAGTTCCACTGAAGCTTTCTTT.

The chain carries TRBV27 and TRBJ2-2; 7 positions agree with TRBD2. Germline V CDR1 and CDR2: MNHEY, SMNVEV (reference sequence). This CDR3 contains 16 residues. After removal of 6 bases from V and 2 bases from J, the junction contained 9 bases not matched to a gene. The CDR3 here is CASSKYGGSNTGELFF. CDR3 DNA sequence: TGTGCCAGCAGCAAATACGGGGGGTCAAACACCGGGGAGCTGTTTTTT.

J is TRBJ2-2 and V is TRBV6-5; D might be TRBD1 (7 bases). The CDR3 contains 15 residues. Trimming took off 6 bases at V and 0 bases at J, with 11 bases between the two ends. Germline-derived CDR1 and CDR2 are MNHEY and SVGAGI. This CDR3 reads CASRQGRSNTGELFF. The DNA of the CDR3 is TGTGCCAGCAGACAGGGGAGGTCGAACACCGGGGAGCTGTTTTTT.

The chain uses TRBV27 and TRBJ1-2, with D hard to call. The V and J ends lost 3 bases and 0 bases respectively, with 8 bases between them. Germline V CDR1 and CDR2: MNHEY, SMNVEV (reference sequence). The CDR3 is made up of 14 amino acids. The CDR3 region is CASSFVGTNYGYTF. CDR3 DNA sequence: TGTGCCAGCAGTTTTGTAGGGACTAACTATGGCTACACCTTC.

The chain couples TRBV4-1 to TRBJ1-2; 9 positions match TRBD1. This CDR3 comprises 17 residues. CDR1 and CDR2 (germline): MGHRA, YSYEKL. After removal of 2 bases from V and 0 bases from J, the junction contained 7 bases not matched to a gene. The CDR3 here is CASSQHRDRVTNYGYTF. DNA of the CDR3: TGCGCCAGCAGCCAACACCGGGACAGGGTGACTAACTATGGCTACACCTTC.

The CDR3 nucleotides are TGTGCCAGCAGCTTAGATGGGTTGCGCAGTGGCTACGAGCAGTACTTC. Residues: CASSLDGLRSGYEQYF. The gene calls are TRBV7-9 and TRBJ2-7; D remains ambiguous. This CDR3 comprises 16 residues. The V gene lost 1 base and the J gene lost 3 bases, with 16 bases spanning the gap. The V gene's germline CDR1 is SEHNR and CDR2 FQNEAQ (reference sequence).

By sample fraction, this clone is medium-sized. This chain joins TRBV7-9 and TRBJ1-1; D remains ambiguous. V dropped 5 bases and J dropped 7 bases, with 8 bases sitting between them. This CDR3 contains 11 residues. The germline V gene encodes CDR1 SEHNR and CDR2 FQNEAQ (reference sequence). Written as DNA, the CDR3 is TGTGCCAGCAGCCGGGAGAGTGAAGCTTTCTTT. This sequence encodes CASSRESEAFF.

The chain links TRBV2 to TRBJ2-1, with D perhaps matching TRBD2 (6 bases). V lost 6 bases to trimming and J lost 0 bases, with 18 bases between them. The germline V gene has CDR1 SNHLY and CDR2 FYNNEI. The CDR3 has 17 amino acids. CDR3 in amino acids: CASRSGGVESSYNEQFF. CDR3 nucleotides: TGTGCCAGCAGATCCGGGGGAGTTGAGAGCTCCTACAATGAGCAGTTCTTC. Full variable domain (outside the CDR3, taken from reference TRBV2 and TRBJ2-1): EPEVTQTPSHQVTQMGQEVILRCVPISNHLYFYWYRQILGQKVEFLVSFYNNEISEKSEIFDDQFSVERPDGSNFTLKIRSTKLEDSAMYFCASRSGGVESSYNEQFFGPGTRLTVL.

The V call is TRBV19, the J call TRBJ2-2; D could derive from TRBD1 or TRBD2 (5 bases each). The CDR3 consists of 18 residues. Between the trimmed V and J ends, which lost 2 bases and 1 base, there was a span of 17 bases. The germline CDR1 and CDR2 sequences are LNHDA and SQIVND (reference sequence). The CDR3 sequence is CASSIIGMTEQNTGELFF. Here the CDR3 DNA reads TGTGCCAGTAGTATAATCGGGATGACAGAGCAGAACACCGGGGAGCTGTTTTTT.

The chain employs TRBV7-2 and TRBJ2-7, with D perhaps being TRBD1 or TRBD2 (7 bases each). There are 14 residues in the CDR3. V lost 3 bases and J lost 4, with 13 bases in between. Germline CDR1 and CDR2: SGHTA and FQGNSA. This CDR3 reads CASSLSGGGYEQYF. CDR3 DNA sequence: TGTGCCAGCAGCTTGTCAGGGGGAGGGTACGAGCAGTACTTC.

This clone showed up just once. This sequence joins TRBV5-4 and TRBJ2-3, with D uncertain. V gave up 4 bases and J gave up 2 bases, with 8 bases separating them. The CDR3 is made up of 13 amino acids. Germline loops: CDR1 SGHNT, CDR2 YYREEE (reference sequence). The CDR3 region is CASSLEITDTQYF. DNA for the CDR3: TGTGCCAGCAGCCTGGAAATCACAGATACGCAGTATTTT.

V gene TRBV4-2 combines with J gene TRBJ2-1, with D uncertain. The V gene's germline CDR1 is LGHNA and CDR2 YNFKEQ. The CDR3 is 15 amino acids. V was pared by 2 bases and J by 9 bases, with 17 bases between. Here the CDR3 DNA reads TGTGCCAGCAGCCAAAAGATTACGGCGTTTCTTGAGCAGTTCTTC. Protein sequence: CASSQKITAFLEQFF.